This TCR beta chain was captured in a study of T cell repertoires in cytomegalovirus infection. Study-level information: Public signatures in TCR beta pointed to CMV infection and matching HLA type.

TCRdb itself ran the reads through MiXCR, one entry per CDR3 protein. Of around 530,000 distinct CDR3 sequences in the sample, approximately 26% are singletons; the top ten hold roughly 13%. The CDR3 runs to 15 residues. V was pared by 2 bases and J by 0 bases, with 8 bases between. This clonotype was counted at least ten times. Its antigen remains unidentified. Whole-study findings and limits: CMV-specific HLA-C-restricted TCR beta clonotypes dominated the ex vivo response. Summed frequency of public TCR beta families distinguished CMV carriers with the relevant HLA.

The specimen was PBMCs. J is TRBJ1-3 and V is TRBV12-3 or TRBV12-4; no clear D. The TCR comes from a human donor in good health (CMV status not recorded). Some clones in this sample may be carry-over from other donors' samples. The CDR3 sequence is CASSLFWSSGNTIYF. The DNA of the CDR3 is TGTGCCAGCAGTTTATTCTGGTCCTCTGGAAACACCATATATTTT.